This T cell receptor beta chain is drawn from a study of Ad26.COV2.S vaccination and SARS-CoV-2 variants (dated by TCRdb to about 2021). Study-wide context: Vaccine-arm donors came from COV1001, a multicentre, randomized, double-blind, placebo-controlled phase I-IIa trial of Ad26.COV2.S in healthy adults. The TCR-sequenced set comprised around 30 samples: around 20 Ad26.COV2.S vaccine recipients, 5 placebo recipients and 8 SARS-CoV-2 convalescent individuals. The specificity and breadth of SARS-CoV-2-reactive T cell receptors after Ad26.COV2.S vaccination were assessed by TCRbeta repertoire sequencing. Ad26.COV2.S was given intramuscularly at 5x10^10 or 1x10^11 viral particles, as a single shot or as two shots 56 days apart. Blinding of investigators to trial group allocation was maintained during experiments and outcome assessment. Trial participants were randomized into five groups of five: low-dose or high-dose Ad26.COV2.S given once or twice, or placebo on both occasions. Beyond this particular receptor, the publication reports: Ad26.COV2.S recipients had higher spike-specific TCR breadth than placebo recipients (P = 0.0014). Substantial breadth of spike-specific CD8+ and CD4+ T cell responses was reported after vaccination. The study lacked the statistical power to compare responses across vaccine doses or regimens. According to the authors, total T cell responses may have been underestimated by the TCR breadth and depth analyses. Vaccine and placebo recipients had comparable non-spike TCR breadth, which fits with the vaccine containing only spike.

The CDR3 spans 15 residues, from the cysteine through the phenylalanine. Just the 45-base CDR3 DNA is kept, in frame starting at base 1. Sequences LGHNA (CDR1) and YSLEER (CDR2) are obtained from the germline V gene. The immunoSEQ Assay was the method used to sequence TCRbeta CDR3 regions. After extraction, genomic DNA underwent amplification by bias-controlled multiplex PCR, followed by high-throughput sequencing. For the original study's pipeline: To quantify the absolute abundance of every unique TCRbeta CDR3 region, sequences were collapsed and filtered. T cell fraction was estimated by normalization of TCRbeta template counts to usable DNA, with usable DNA being measured through amplification of reference genes present in all nucleated cells. Repertoire TCRs were annotated as SARS-CoV-2-specific by exact matching of V gene, CDR3 amino acid sequence and J gene to a known reactive TCR set. The reference SARS-CoV-2 TCR set came from MIRA and was filtered for enrichment in COVID-19-positive ImmuneCODE repertoires, removing public or cross-reactive TCRs. Drawing on the MIRA antigens, annotated TCRs were analysed further at the level of specific ORF or position within ORF. Depth was the summed frequency of annotated unique rearrangements, while breadth was defined as annotated unique rearrangements over total unique productive rearrangements. Two-sided Wilcoxon rank-sum tests were applied when comparing TCR breadth between groups. The immuneACCESS repertoire file appears here via TCRdb, limited to in-frame rearrangements. These files lack a portion of the clones; in checked studies, under half of the deficit traces to unresolved V genes, and the cause of the others is not known. Clone size and the V and J calls come from that table; the DNA yielded D and trimming. In all, the sample holds about 350,000 clones, and more than 75% of those were seen once. The biggest ten clones account for approximately 3.5% of the sample.

Note on this clone: No antigen is known for it. One junction end does not reproduce the germline sequence, and a read error may be involved.

The sample's treatment or condition label, decoded: roughly 19 received Ad26.COV2.S at low or high dose, single or two shots; about five received placebo; per-sample allocation not given. Repertoires of vaccine and placebo recipients were sequenced from samples taken on day 63 after the first injection. In Cohort 1b, 25 or so adults aged 18-55 years were enrolled at a single site in Boston, USA, between 29 July and 7 August 2020. Ad26.COV2.S consisted of a replication-incompetent adenovirus type 26 vector by which a prefusion-stabilized SARS-CoV-2 spike protein from the original Wuhan strain was expressed.

The sequence derives from a person between 18 and 65 years old who received the Ad26.COV2.S COVID-19 vaccine or a placebo. The material sequenced was peripheral blood, taken in a trial of Ad26.COV2.S vaccine versus placebo. Here the chain combines TRBV4-3 and TRBJ1-4; no confident D gene assignment can be made. The CDR3 protein: CASSRLTSTTEKLFF. The nucleotide sequence reads as follows: TGCGCCAGCAGCCGCCTTACGTCAACTACTGAAAAACTGTTTTTT.